This TCR beta chain originates from a study of cytotoxic CD8 clonotypes in ibrutinib-treated CLL. As regards this clone: Its antigen is not known.

Sequencing used immunoSEQ multiplex PCR; TCRdb keeps in-frame clones, though not all of them. Of over 130,000 clones in the sample, approximately 80% were seen once. Study-level results: Exceeding age-matched healthy donors, baseline clonality also tracked the counts of circulating CD8+ T cells. Clonality increased with ibrutinib response but returned toward baseline at progression.

This clonotype was sampled from a human donor with chronic lymphocytic leukemia. The sample here was PBMCs, taken after 36 months of ibrutinib treatment.

The CDR3 DNA reads TGTGCCAGCAGTGAAAAAGGCCGATTCCAAGCTTTCTTT. Translation: CASSEKGRFQAFF. The chain is built from TRBV2 and TRBJ1-1, with D hard to call. V was shortened by 2 bases and J by 9 bases, with 13 bases between the two germline ends. The CDR3 runs to 13 residues. The germline V gene encodes CDR1 SNHLY and CDR2 FYNNEI.